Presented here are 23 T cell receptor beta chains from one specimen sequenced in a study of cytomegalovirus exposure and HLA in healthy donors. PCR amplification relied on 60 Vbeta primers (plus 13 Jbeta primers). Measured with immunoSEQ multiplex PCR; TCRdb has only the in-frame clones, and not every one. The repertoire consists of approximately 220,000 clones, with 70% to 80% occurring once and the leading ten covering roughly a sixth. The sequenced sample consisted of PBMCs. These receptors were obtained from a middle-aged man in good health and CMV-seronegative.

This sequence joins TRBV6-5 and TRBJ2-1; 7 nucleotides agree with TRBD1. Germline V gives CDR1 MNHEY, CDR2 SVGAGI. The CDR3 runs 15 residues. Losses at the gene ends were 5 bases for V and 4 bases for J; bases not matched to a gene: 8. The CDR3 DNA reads TGTGCCAGCAGTAGCCGATGGACAGGATACAATGAGCAGTTCTTC. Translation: CASSSRWTGYNEQFF.

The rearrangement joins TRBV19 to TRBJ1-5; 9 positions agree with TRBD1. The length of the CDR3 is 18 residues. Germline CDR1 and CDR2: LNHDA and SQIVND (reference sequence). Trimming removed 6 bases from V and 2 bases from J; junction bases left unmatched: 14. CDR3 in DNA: TGTGCCAGTAGCCCCTATTGGGACAGGGTGAATCGCAATCAGCCCCAGCATTTT. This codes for CASSPYWDRVNRNQPQHF.

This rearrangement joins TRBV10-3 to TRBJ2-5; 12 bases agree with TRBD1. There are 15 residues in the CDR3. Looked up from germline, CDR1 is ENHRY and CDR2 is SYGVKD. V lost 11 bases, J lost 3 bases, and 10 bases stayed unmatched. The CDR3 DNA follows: TGTGCCGCTTCCACCGGGACAGGGGGCAAAGAGACCCAGTACTTC. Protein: CAASTGTGGKETQYF.

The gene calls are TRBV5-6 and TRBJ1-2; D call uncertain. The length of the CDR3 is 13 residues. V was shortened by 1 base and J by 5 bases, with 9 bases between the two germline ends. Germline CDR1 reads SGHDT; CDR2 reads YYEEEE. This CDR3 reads CASSLSGLYGYTF. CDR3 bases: TGTGCCAGCAGCTTGTCGGGTTTGTATGGCTACACCTTC.

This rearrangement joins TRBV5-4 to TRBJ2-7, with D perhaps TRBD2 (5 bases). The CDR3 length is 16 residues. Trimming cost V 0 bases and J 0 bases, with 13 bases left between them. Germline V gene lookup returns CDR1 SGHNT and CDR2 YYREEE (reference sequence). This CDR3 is CASSLGGPYSSYEQYF. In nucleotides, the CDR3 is TGTGCCAGCAGCTTGGGCGGGCCGTATTCCTCCTACGAGCAGTACTTC.

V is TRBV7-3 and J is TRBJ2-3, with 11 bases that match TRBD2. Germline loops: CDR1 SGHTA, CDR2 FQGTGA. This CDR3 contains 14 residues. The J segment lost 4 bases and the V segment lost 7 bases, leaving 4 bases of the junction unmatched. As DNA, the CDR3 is TGTGCCAGCACCTTTAGCGGGGGGGCAGATACGCAGTATTTT. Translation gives CASTFSGGADTQYF.

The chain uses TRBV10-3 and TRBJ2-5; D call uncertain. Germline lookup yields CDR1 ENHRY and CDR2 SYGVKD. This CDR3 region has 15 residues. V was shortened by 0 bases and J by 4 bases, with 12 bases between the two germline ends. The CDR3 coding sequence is TGTGCCATCAGTGAGTCTGGTGCCAGATCAGAGACCCAGTACTTC. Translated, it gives CAISESGARSETQYF.

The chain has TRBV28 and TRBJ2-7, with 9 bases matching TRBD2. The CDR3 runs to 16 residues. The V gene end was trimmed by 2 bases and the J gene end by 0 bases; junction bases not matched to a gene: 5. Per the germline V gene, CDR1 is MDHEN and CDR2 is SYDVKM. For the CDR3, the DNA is TGTGCCAGCAGTTTAGGTAGCGGGAGAGGCTCCTACGAGCAGTACTTC. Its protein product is CASSLGSGRGSYEQYF. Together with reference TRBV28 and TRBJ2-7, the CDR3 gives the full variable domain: DVKVTQSSRYLVKRTGEKVFLECVQDMDHENMFWYRQDPGLGLRLIYFSYDVKMKEKGDIPEGYSVSREKKERFSLILESASTNQTSMYLCASSLGSGRGSYEQYFGPGTRLTVT.

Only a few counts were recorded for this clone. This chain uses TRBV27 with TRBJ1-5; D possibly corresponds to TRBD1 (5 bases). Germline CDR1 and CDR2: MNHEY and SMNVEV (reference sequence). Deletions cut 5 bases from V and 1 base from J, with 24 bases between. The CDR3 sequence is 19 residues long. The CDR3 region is CASSAAGGKDRFSNQPQHF. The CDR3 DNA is TGTGCCAGCAGTGCAGCCGGGGGAAAAGACCGGTTCAGCAATCAGCCCCAGCATTTT.

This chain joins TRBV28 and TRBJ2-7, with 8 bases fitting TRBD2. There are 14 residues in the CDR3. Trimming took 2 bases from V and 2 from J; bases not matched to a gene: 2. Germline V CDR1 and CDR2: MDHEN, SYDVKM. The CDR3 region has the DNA TGTGCCAGCAGTTTAACGGGAGGGACCTACGAGCAGTACTTC. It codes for CASSLTGGTYEQYF.

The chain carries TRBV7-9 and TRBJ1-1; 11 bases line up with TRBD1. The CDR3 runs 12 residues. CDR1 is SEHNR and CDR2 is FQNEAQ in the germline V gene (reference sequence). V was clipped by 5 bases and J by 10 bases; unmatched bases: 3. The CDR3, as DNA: TGTGCCAGCAGCCTGGACAGGGGGCGAGCTTTCTTT. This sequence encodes CASSLDRGRAFF.

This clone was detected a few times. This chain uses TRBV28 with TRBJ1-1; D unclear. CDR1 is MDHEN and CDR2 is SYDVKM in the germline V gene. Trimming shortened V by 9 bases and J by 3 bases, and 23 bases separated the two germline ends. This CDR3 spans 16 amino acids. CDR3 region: CASSIRSYTGDTEAFF. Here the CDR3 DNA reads TGTGCCAGTTCAATTCGGAGCTATACCGGGGACACTGAAGCTTTCTTT.

This CDR3 is CASSEAHWLAGVTGELFF. The CDR3 DNA reads TGTGCCAGCAGTGAAGCGCATTGGCTAGCGGGAGTCACCGGGGAGCTGTTTTTT. This chain uses TRBV6-1 with TRBJ2-2; 10 bases align to TRBD2. In germline, CDR1 is MNHNS, CDR2 SASEGT. The CDR3 covers 18 residues. The V and J ends lost 0 bases and 4 bases, in that order; junction bases with no gene match: 8.

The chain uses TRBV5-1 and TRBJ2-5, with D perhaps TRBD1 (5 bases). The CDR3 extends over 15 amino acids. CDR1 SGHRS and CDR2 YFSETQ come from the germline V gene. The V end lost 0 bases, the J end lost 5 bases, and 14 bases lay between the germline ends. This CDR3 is CASSLAPQGPETQYF. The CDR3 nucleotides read TGCGCCAGCAGCTTGGCCCCGCAGGGCCCGGAGACCCAGTACTTC.

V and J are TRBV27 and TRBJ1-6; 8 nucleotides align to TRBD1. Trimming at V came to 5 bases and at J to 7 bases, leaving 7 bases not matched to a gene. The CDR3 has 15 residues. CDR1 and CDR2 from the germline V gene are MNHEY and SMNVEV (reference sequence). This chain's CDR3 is CASSVGDRSNSPLHF. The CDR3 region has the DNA TGTGCCAGCAGTGTTGGGGACAGGAGCAATTCACCCCTCCACTTT.

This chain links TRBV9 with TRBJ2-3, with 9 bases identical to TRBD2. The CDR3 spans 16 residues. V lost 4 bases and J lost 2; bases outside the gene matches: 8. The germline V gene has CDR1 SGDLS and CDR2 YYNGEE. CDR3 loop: CASSTSSGRNTDTQYF. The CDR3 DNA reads TGTGCCAGCAGCACCTCCAGCGGGAGGAACACAGATACGCAGTATTTT.

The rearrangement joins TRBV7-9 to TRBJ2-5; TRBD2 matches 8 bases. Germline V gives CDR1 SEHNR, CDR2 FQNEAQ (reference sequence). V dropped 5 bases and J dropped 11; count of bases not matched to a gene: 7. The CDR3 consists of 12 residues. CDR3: CASSPTSGGQYF. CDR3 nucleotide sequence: TGTGCCAGCAGCCCGACCAGCGGGGGACAGTACTTC.

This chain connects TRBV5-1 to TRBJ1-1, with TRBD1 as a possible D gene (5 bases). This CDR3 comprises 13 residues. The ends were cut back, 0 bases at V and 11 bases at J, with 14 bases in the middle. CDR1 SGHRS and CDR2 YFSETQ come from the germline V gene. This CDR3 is CASSLVVEGLAFF. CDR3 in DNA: TGCGCCAGCAGCTTGGTGGTGGAGGGGTTGGCTTTCTTT.

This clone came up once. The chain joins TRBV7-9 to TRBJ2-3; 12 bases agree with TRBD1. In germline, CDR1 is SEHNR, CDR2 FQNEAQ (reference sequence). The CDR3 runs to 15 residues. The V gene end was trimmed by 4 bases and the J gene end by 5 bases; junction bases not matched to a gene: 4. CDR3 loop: CASSSWDRGRDTQYF. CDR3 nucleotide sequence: TGTGCCAGCAGCTCCTGGGACAGGGGGCGAGATACGCAGTATTTT.

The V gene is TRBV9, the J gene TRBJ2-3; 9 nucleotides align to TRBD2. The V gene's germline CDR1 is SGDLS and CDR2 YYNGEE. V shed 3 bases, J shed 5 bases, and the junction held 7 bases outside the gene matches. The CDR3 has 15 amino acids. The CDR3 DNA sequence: TGTGCCAGCAGCGCCTCCGTTAGCGGGAGAGATACGCAGTATTTT. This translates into CASSASVSGRDTQYF.

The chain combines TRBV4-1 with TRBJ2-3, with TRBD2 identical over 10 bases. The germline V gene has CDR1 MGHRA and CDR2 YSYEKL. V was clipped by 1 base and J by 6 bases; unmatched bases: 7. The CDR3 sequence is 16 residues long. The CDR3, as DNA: TGCGCCAGCAGCCAAGGCGAAAGCGGGAGGGAGGATACGCAGTATTTT. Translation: CASSQGESGREDTQYF.

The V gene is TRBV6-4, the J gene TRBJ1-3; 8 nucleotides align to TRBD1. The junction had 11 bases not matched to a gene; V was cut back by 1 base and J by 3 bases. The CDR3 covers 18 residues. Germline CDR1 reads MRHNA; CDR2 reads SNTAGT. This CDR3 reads CASSDCHPAGGHGNTIYF. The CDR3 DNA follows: TGTGCCAGCAGTGACTGTCACCCCGCAGGGGGCCATGGAAACACCATATATTTT.

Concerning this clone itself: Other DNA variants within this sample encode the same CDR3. CDR3 nucleotide sequence: TGTGCCAGCAGTTTAGTAGGGGGCAACACTGAAGCTTTCTTT. It translates to CASSLVGGNTEAFF. This sequence joins TRBV27 and TRBJ1-1; TRBD1 aligns across 7 bases. From germline, CDR1 is MNHEY and CDR2 SMNVEV (reference sequence). Losses at the gene ends were 2 bases for V and 2 bases for J; bases not matched to a gene: 2. The CDR3 extends over 14 amino acids.